The T cell receptor beta chain under discussion was sequenced for a study of blood T cell repertoires in COVID-19. Study-wide background: PBMCs, B-cell-depleted T cells, or T cells provided the cDNA or gDNA that made up the material.

Measured with immunoSEQ multiplex PCR; TCRdb has only the in-frame clones, and not every one. Of some 270,000 clones listed, 85% are singletons. Per the germline V gene, CDR1 is LNHDA and CDR2 is SQIVND (reference sequence). This CDR3 is 15 amino acids long. V lost 6 bases and J 4 bases, leaving 18 bases between the germline ends. Participant age was roughly 18 to 89 years, and participants resided in about two dozen US areas. Each participant's cohort was designated according to participant-reported clinical history. The receptor was derived from a woman aged 45-60 years with acute COVID-19. The source material was PBMCs or T cells enriched from blood (not recorded which). The gene calls are TRBV19 and TRBJ1-1; D is unclear. As DNA, the CDR3 is TGTGCCAGTAGCCCAAAACTTTACAGTTCCACTGAAGCTTTCTTT. Translating it yields CASSPKLYSSTEAFF.